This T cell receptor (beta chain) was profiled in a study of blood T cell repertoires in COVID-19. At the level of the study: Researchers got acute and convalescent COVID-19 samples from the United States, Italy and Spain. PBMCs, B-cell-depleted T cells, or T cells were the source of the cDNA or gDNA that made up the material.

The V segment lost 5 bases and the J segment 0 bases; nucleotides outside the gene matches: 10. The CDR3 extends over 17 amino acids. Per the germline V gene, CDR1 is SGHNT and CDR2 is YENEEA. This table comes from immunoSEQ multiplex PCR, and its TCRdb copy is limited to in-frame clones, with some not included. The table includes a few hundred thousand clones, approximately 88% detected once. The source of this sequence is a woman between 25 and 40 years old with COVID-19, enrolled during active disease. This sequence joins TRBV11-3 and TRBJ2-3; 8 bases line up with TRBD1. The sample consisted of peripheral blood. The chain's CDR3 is CASSKAGTGVSTDTQYF. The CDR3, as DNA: TGTGCCAGCAGCAAAGCAGGGACAGGAGTCAGCACAGATACGCAGTATTTT.